These T cell receptor beta chains were read from a single sample in a study of T cell responses to AZD1222 COVID-19 vaccine. Only in-frame clones appear in the TCRdb table, and some are missing; sequencing was by immunoSEQ multiplex PCR. Of some 180,000 clones listed, 90% to 95% are singletons. Sequenced material: peripheral blood, taken 28 days after the second dose of the MenACWY control vaccine. These receptors came from an adult who received the MenACWY meningococcal vaccine as a control. The CDR3 runs from the conserved cysteine through the conserved F or W.

V gene	CDR3 protein
TRBV18	CASSPPGQGSTEAFF
TRBV6-5	CASSRGYSSGNTIYF
TRBV5-6	CASSPSPSGPQHF
TRBV19	CASSIDAGGTGELFF
TRBV5-1	CASSLGQHGYTF
TRBV3-1/TRBV3-2	CASSFRDGSYEQYF
TRBV15	CATSRDARDREKLFF
TRBV28	CASSYQRQGRNTEAFF
TRBV7-2	CAILTGGSPNTGELFF
TRBV3-1/TRBV3-2	CASSPPAPPTQYF
TRBV25-1	CASSSVWNSPLHF
TRBV27	CASSSLGAQSTEAFF
TRBV4-1	CASSQDAGFPLGYTF
TRBV13	CASIQNRFNTEAFF
TRBV3-1/TRBV3-2	CASSPATGAQPQHF
TRBV7-3	CASSQQGTTRSPLHF
TRBV7-2	CASSFKRGGKNIQYF
TRBV28	CASSLGWNTGELFF
TRBV3-1/TRBV3-2	CASSQGTDSPLHF
TRBV28	CASSLFGSPLHF
TRBV6-5	CASSYKGFNYGYTF
TRBV28	CASKTSGGTYEQYF
TRBV6-5	CAIPRRAGGSYGYTF
TRBV12-3/TRBV12-4	CASSLGQPQHF
TRBV5-1	CASSFEGGPNEKLFF
TRBV25-1	CASSAQGANEKLFF
TRBV4-3	CASSQLVNTEAFF
TRBV30	CAWNGHMMNTEAFF
TRBV9	CASSANSGGETQYF
TRBV7-9	CASSLDPMFVEQFF
TRBV18	CASSTGTGGYEQYF
TRBV10-2	CASSVGTSYEQYF
TRBV2	CASSDKGWALSSGNTIYF
TRBV30	CAWSLRRGGNQPQHF
TRBV11-3	CASSLVGAQETQYF
TRBV6-2/TRBV6-3	CASSLRQGSTDTQYF
TRBV6-1	CASSEFTDSNQPQHF
TRBV18	CASSPRESMNTEAFF
TRBV2	CASSREQLDSYEQYF
TRBV28	CASRAGQGYTF
TRBV11-2	CASSFDSQSVEGQFF
TRBV27	CASSSGQGNSPLHF
TRBV15	CATSRDRFGSSGANVLTF
TRBV4-1	CASSQASGGGHSGNTIYF
TRBV7-2	CASSTGFLYGYTF
TRBV12-5	CASGQLLDQPQHF
TRBV18	CASSPAGTDQPQHF
TRBV9	CASSVTGGSNQPQHF
TRBV6-5	CASSYGPVEDTQYF
TRBV11-2	CASSLGQGISYNEQFF
TRBV27	CASSSWGDTEAFF